This TCR beta chain was retrieved from a study of beta chain features in type 1 diabetes. Every isolated RNA sample was fully reverse transcribed, so sequencing captured expressed TCRB transcripts. Roughly 3.5 million reads per sample on average were obtained from naive, central memory and regulatory T cell samples. TCRdb's copy holds only in-frame clones and misses some; the assay was immunoSEQ multiplex PCR. The data contain around 430,000 clones, around 28% of them seen just once; the ten biggest clones take up 0.065%. Trimming stripped 6 bases from V and 0 bases from J, with 7 bases between. Germline-derived CDR1 and CDR2 are MDHEN and SYDVKM. The CDR3 sequence is 13 residues long.

V usage is TRBV28 and J usage is TRBJ2-3; D call uncertain. This TCR was sampled from a man aged 18 to 29 in good health. Sample: naive CD4+ T cells from blood. In DNA form, the CDR3 reads TGTGCCAGCAGGATATATAGCACAGATACGCAGTATTTT. Residues: CASRIYSTDTQYF.